This TCR beta chain was identified during a study of STAT3 mutations in large granular lymphocyte leukemia. The overall study: More than half of T-LGLL patients received immunosuppressive therapy.

Study-wide results and limits: A small but highly pathogenic clone may have been missed. In T-cell large granular lymphocyte leukemia, about half of patients showed multiple immunodominant subclonotypes. In several patients, dominant TCR clone burden exceeded STAT3 mutant burden, suggesting STAT3 mutation arose secondarily.

Germline V gene data show CDR1 as LNHDA and CDR2 as SQIVND (reference sequence). V lost 6 bases, J lost 7 bases, and 9 bases lay in between. CDR3 size: 11 residues. Average productive template count per sample was about 44,000. Clones were sequenced by immunoSEQ multiplex PCR, and TCRdb holds only the in-frame ones, with some missing. The sample contains approximately 8,200 clones, about 88% of which appear only once. Concerning this clone itself: Its antigen is not known.

The TCR sequence derives from an elderly man with T-cell large granular lymphocyte leukemia. Some clones in this sample may be carry-over from other donors' samples. The specimen sequenced was peripheral blood mononuclear cells. V is TRBV19 and J is TRBJ1-1; D uncertain. The CDR3 loop is CASRLTDEAFF. For the CDR3, the DNA is TGTGCCAGTAGACTGACGGATGAAGCTTTCTTT.